These 26 T cell receptor beta chains share one sample of origin, sequenced in a study of CD8 T cells in Susac syndrome. Random hexamers were used to reverse transcribe about 0.45 to 1 ug of RNA. In TCRdb, the immunoSEQ multiplex PCR reads were re-called with MiXCR into one record per CDR3 protein. The sample has 200,000 to 250,000 distinct CDR3 sequences, around 93% seen once; the top ten hold around 0.067%. The sequenced sample consisted of CD4+ T cells from PBMCs. Receptor source: a human donor with multiple sclerosis.

This sequence joins TRBV3-1 and TRBJ2-1; tentatively, D is TRBD2 (5 bases). Germline CDR1 is LGHDT and CDR2 is YNNKEL (reference sequence). The CDR3 is made up of 17 amino acids. The V end lost 6 bases, the J end lost 8 bases, and 26 bases lay between the germline ends. The CDR3 reads CASRSTTSWWGSDEQFF. The CDR3, as DNA: TGTGCCAGCAGGTCTACTACTTCTTGGTGGGGTAGCGATGAGCAGTTCTTC.

This clonotype is a singleton in its sample. This chain links TRBV2 with TRBJ2-1; weak D call: TRBD2 (6 bases). The germline gives CDR1 SNHLY, CDR2 FYNNEI. This CDR3 spans 15 amino acids. Trimming left V 4 bases short and J 0 bases short, with 10 bases between. This CDR3 reads CASSAGLSSYNEQFF. Written as DNA, the CDR3 is TGTGCCAGCAGTGCGGGACTGAGCTCCTACAATGAGCAGTTCTTC.

V is TRBV24-1 and J is TRBJ2-5; D is possibly TRBD2 (6 bases). The V end lost 4 bases, the J end lost 5 bases, and 13 bases lay between the germline ends. This CDR3 has 14 amino acids. Germline V gene lookup returns CDR1 KGHDR and CDR2 SFDVKD. The CDR3 region has the DNA TGTGCCACCAGTGAGGGGGACTCGAGGGAGACCCAGTACTTC. It encodes CATSEGDSRETQYF.

The rearrangement uses TRBV29-1 and TRBJ2-1; D possibly corresponds to TRBD1 (5 bases). The CDR3 loop spans 14 amino acids. V was trimmed by 6 bases and J by 12 bases, leaving 24 bases between them. Germline V gene data show CDR1 as SQVTM and CDR2 as ANQGSEA. CDR3 coding DNA: TGCAGCGTGGACCACAGGTCCTCAACCCTGGGGCAGTTCTTC. Its translation is CSVDHRSSTLGQFF.

This clonotype was seen just once. This CDR3 reads CAIAKDSNQPQHF. The CDR3 region has the DNA TGTGCCATCGCTAAAGATAGCAATCAGCCCCAGCATTTT. The V and J genes are TRBV10-3 and TRBJ1-5; D not certain. This CDR3 region has 13 residues. Germline CDR1 is ENHRY and CDR2 is SYGVKD. V gave up 8 bases and J gave up 0 bases, with 8 bases separating them.

The chain is built from TRBV7-6 and TRBJ1-3; unclear D gene. The V end lost 5 bases, the J end lost 0 bases, and 11 bases lay between the germline ends. The germline CDR1 and CDR2 sequences are SGHVS and FNYEAQ. CDR3 length: 15 amino acids. The CDR3 is CASSKGRTSGNTIYF. The CDR3 DNA sequence: TGTGCCAGCAGCAAAGGACGGACCTCTGGAAACACCATATATTTT.

This sequence joins TRBV29-1 and TRBJ1-1; no firm D call. Trimming took 6 bases from V and 4 from J, leaving 9 bases between them. The CDR3 spans 11 residues. Germline lookup yields CDR1 SQVTM and CDR2 ANQGSEA. CDR3 region: CSVAMVTEAFF. CDR3 sequence (DNA): TGCAGCGTGGCTATGGTCACTGAAGCTTTCTTT.

The chain links TRBV29-1 to TRBJ2-5; D unresolved. This CDR3 contains 13 residues. From germline, CDR1 is SQVTM and CDR2 ANQGSEA. V lost 7 bases to trimming and J lost 5 bases, with 17 bases between them. The CDR3 sequence is CSATPGVVETQYF. In nucleotides, the CDR3 is TGCAGCGCCACGCCTGGGGTAGTGGAGACCCAGTACTTC.

V is TRBV14 and J is TRBJ1-1; D is possibly TRBD1 (5 bases). The V gene's germline CDR1 is SGHDN and CDR2 FVKESK. There are 15 residues in the CDR3. Deletions cut 1 base from V and 7 bases from J, with 16 bases between. This chain's CDR3 is CASSQVVGAGSEAFF. As DNA, the CDR3 is TGTGCCAGCAGCCAAGTTGTAGGGGCTGGGAGTGAAGCTTTCTTT.

CDR3 nucleotides: TGCAGTGCTCAGACTAGCGGAGCCTACAATGAGCAGTTCTTC. This gives the protein CSAQTSGAYNEQFF. The chain has TRBV20-1 and TRBJ2-1, with TRBD2 identical over 9 bases. Germline CDR1 and CDR2: DFQATT and SNEGSKA (reference sequence). This CDR3 contains 14 residues. The V gene end was trimmed by 5 bases and the J gene end by 2 bases; junction bases not matched to a gene: 4.

The V and J genes are TRBV5-1 and TRBJ2-1; no clear D gene. The CDR3 extends over 14 amino acids. Trimming cost V 0 bases and J 7 bases, with 11 bases left between them. The germline gives CDR1 SGHRS, CDR2 YFSETQ. This chain's CDR3 is CASSLEGRLNEQFF. CDR3 sequence (DNA): TGCGCCAGCAGCTTGGAGGGCAGACTTAATGAGCAGTTCTTC.

The chain employs TRBV10-2 and TRBJ2-7; no definite D call. Trimming shortened V by 0 bases and J by 2 bases, and 11 bases separated the two germline ends. Germline assignment: CDR1 WSHSY and CDR2 SAAADI. The CDR3 is made up of 15 amino acids. The CDR3 DNA reads as TGCGCCAGCAGTGAGTCGATGGGTAATCCCTACGAGCAGTACTTC. It is translated as CASSESMGNPYEQYF.

The chain uses TRBV6-2 or TRBV6-3 and TRBJ2-5; perhaps D is TRBD1 or TRBD2 (6 bases each). The ends were cut back, 2 bases at V and 5 bases at J, with 18 bases in the middle. The CDR3 is made up of 16 amino acids. Per germline, CDR1 MNHEY and CDR2 SVGEGT. The DNA of the CDR3 is TGTGCCAGCAGTTACAACGGGAAGGGGGGCTCGGAGACCCAGTACTTC. Its protein product is CASSYNGKGGSETQYF.

This chain joins TRBV5-4 and TRBJ1-6; no clear D. V lost 2 bases and J 5 bases, leaving 8 bases between the germline ends. The CDR3 extends over 14 amino acids. CDR1 SGHNT and CDR2 YYREEE come from the germline V gene (reference sequence). The CDR3 region is CASSLGQNNSPLHF. The CDR3 DNA reads as TGTGCCAGCAGCTTAGGGCAGAATAATTCACCCCTCCACTTT.

This clonotype has only one observation. The V and J genes are TRBV15 and TRBJ1-4, with D uncertain. The CDR3 sequence is 14 residues long. The V end lost 2 bases, the J end lost 7 bases, and 11 bases lay between the germline ends. CDR1 and CDR2 (germline): LNHNV, YYDKDF (reference sequence). The CDR3 reads CATSRPFRSEKLFF. The CDR3 DNA sequence: TGTGCCACCAGCAGACCCTTCCGGTCTGAAAAACTGTTTTTT.

The chain combines TRBV12-3 or TRBV12-4 with TRBJ1-5; D possibly corresponds to TRBD1 (6 bases). Trimming removed 1 base at V and 5 bases at J, with 12 bases between. There are 15 residues in the CDR3. In DNA, the CDR3 is TGTGCCAGCAGTTTAGACAGGGCGGGCGATCAGCCCCAGCATTTT. Encoded protein: CASSLDRAGDQPQHF.

The sample holds one count of this clonotype. V and J are TRBV1 and TRBJ2-6; TRBD2 is the table's D call, not checked against the DNA. TRBV1 is annotated as a pseudogene. The CDR3 has 20 amino acids. This CDR3 reads CTSSQYPPRDGPSGANVLTF. The CDR3 nucleotides are TGCACCAGCAGCCAATATCCCCCCCGGGACGGCCCCTCGGGGGCCAACGTCCTGACTTTC.

The chain links TRBV20-1 to TRBJ2-3; D remains unclear. Germline CDR1 DFQATT, CDR2 SNEGSKA (reference sequence). CDR3 size: 14 residues. Trimming removed 0 bases from V and 1 base from J, with 8 bases in between. The CDR3 DNA reads TGCAGTGCTAGAGAGTACCAGGGCACAGATACGCAGTATTTT. Protein product: CSAREYQGTDTQYF.

This chain uses TRBV19 with TRBJ2-3; 7 bases line up with TRBD1. This CDR3 comprises 15 residues. Germline V gene sequence: CDR1 LNHDA, CDR2 SQIVND (reference sequence). V was pared by 4 bases and J by 5 bases, with 9 bases of the junction left unmatched. The CDR3 spells CASSKGAVPGDTQYF. CDR3 in DNA: TGTGCCAGTAGTAAGGGGGCGGTCCCCGGAGATACGCAGTATTTT.

The chain joins TRBV11-2 to TRBJ2-4; the match to TRBD1 covers 8 bases. This CDR3 spans 18 amino acids. Trimming at V came to 6 bases and at J to 3 bases, leaving 16 bases not matched to a gene. Germline values: CDR1 SGHAT, CDR2 FQNNGV. This chain's CDR3 is CASSDYRLQGDGKNIQYF. The CDR3 DNA sequence: TGTGCCAGCAGTGACTACCGACTACAGGGGGACGGCAAAAACATTCAGTACTTC.

V is TRBV27 and J is TRBJ2-1; 11 bases are shared with TRBD2. V gave up 6 bases and J gave up 6 bases; unmatched junction bases: 4. The germline gives CDR1 MNHEY, CDR2 SMNVEV (reference sequence). The CDR3 consists of 14 residues. CDR3 region: CASRRGTSGNEQFF. In DNA, the CDR3 is TGTGCCAGCAGGAGGGGGACTAGCGGCAATGAGCAGTTCTTC.

The chain has TRBV20-1 and TRBJ2-7; TRBD1 matches at 7 bases. The J segment lost 1 base and the V segment lost 5 bases, leaving 8 bases of the junction unmatched. The CDR3 length is 14 residues. The germline gives CDR1 DFQATT, CDR2 SNEGSKA (reference sequence). In DNA, the CDR3 is TGCAGTGCTCCTCGTTGGGACAGTTCCTACGAGCAGTACTTC. This encodes CSAPRWDSSYEQYF.

The V gene is TRBV15, the J gene TRBJ2-2; D remains ambiguous. In germline, CDR1 is LNHNV, CDR2 YYDKDF (reference sequence). This CDR3 has 14 amino acids. Deletions cut 2 bases from V and 7 bases from J, with 11 bases between. This CDR3 is CATSRTRVGGELFF. The CDR3 DNA is TGTGCCACCAGCAGAACCCGGGTCGGCGGGGAGCTGTTTTTT.

The genes are TRBV30 and TRBJ2-7; D assignment may be TRBD1 or TRBD2 (5 bases each). Trimming left V 2 bases short and J 2 bases short, with 13 bases between. Germline CDR1 GTSNPN, CDR2 SVGIG (reference sequence). The length of the CDR3 is 14 residues. CDR3 nucleotides: TGTGCCTGGAGTCTACACCGGGGCCCCTACGAGCAGTACTTC. Its protein product is CAWSLHRGPYEQYF.

This rearrangement joins TRBV30 to TRBJ2-4, with D perhaps matching TRBD1 (5 bases). V shed 0 bases and J shed 9 bases, with 15 bases lying between them. The length of the CDR3 is 14 residues. From germline, CDR1 is GTSNPN and CDR2 SVGIG (reference sequence). CDR3 in amino acids: CAWSVQGALGIQYF. The CDR3, as DNA: TGTGCCTGGAGTGTTCAAGGGGCGCTTGGCATTCAGTACTTC.

The V gene is TRBV6-5, the J gene TRBJ1-2, with no clear D. Germline V CDR1 and CDR2: MNHEY, SVGAGI. Trimming removed 0 bases at V and 5 bases at J, with 7 bases between. This CDR3 contains 13 residues. Here the CDR3 DNA reads TGTGCCAGCAGTTACTCAGGGTATTATGGCTACACCTTC. Translating gives CASSYSGYYGYTF.